Following are 7 T cell receptor beta chains from one sample sequenced in a study of blood T cell repertoires in COVID-19. Clones were sequenced by immunoSEQ multiplex PCR, and TCRdb holds only the in-frame ones, with some missing. The sample holds roughly 74,000 clones, roughly 89% seen once. Sequencing was performed on PBMCs or T cells enriched from blood (not recorded which). The receptors here all came from a woman aged 50 to 65 with acute COVID-19.

The V call is TRBV15, the J call TRBJ1-5; 10 nucleotides match TRBD1. With V trimmed by 4 bases and J by 5 bases, 11 bases remained unmatched. The CDR3 spans 17 residues. Looked up from germline, CDR1 is LNHNV and CDR2 is YYDKDF (reference sequence). CDR3 residues: CATSKIDGTGVHQPQHF. In nucleotides, the CDR3 is TGTGCCACCAGCAAAATCGACGGGACAGGGGTTCATCAGCCCCAGCATTTT.

The chain has TRBV6-6 and TRBJ1-3; D is perhaps TRBD1 (6 bases). Germline loops: CDR1 MNHNY, CDR2 SVGAGI (reference sequence). Between the trimmed V and J ends, which lost 2 bases and 1 base, there was a span of 12 bases. The CDR3 spans 16 residues. The CDR3 region is CASSYPGHPSGNTIYF. CDR3 nucleotide sequence: TGTGCCAGCAGTTACCCGGGACACCCGTCTGGAAACACCATATATTTT.

The chain recombines TRBV5-1 with TRBJ2-7; 11 nucleotides match TRBD2. Germline V gene lookup returns CDR1 SGHRS and CDR2 YFSETQ. V shed 4 bases, J shed 6 bases, and the junction held 12 bases outside the gene matches. The CDR3 contains 16 residues. In DNA, the CDR3 is TGCGCCAGCAGCCAAACTAGCGGGAGAGCCACAAGCGAGCAGTACTTC. Translating gives CASSQTSGRATSEQYF.

V and J are TRBV2 and TRBJ1-1, with TRBD1 matching 7 bases. V dropped 8 bases and J dropped 5; count of bases not matched to a gene: 14. The CDR3 length is 15 residues. The germline CDR1 and CDR2 sequences are SNHLY and FYNNEI. In DNA, the CDR3 is TGTGCCAGCGACAGGGACAGTTCGGGAAGGACTGAAGCTTTCTTT. Translation gives CASDRDSSGRTEAFF. Together with reference TRBV2 and TRBJ1-1, the CDR3 gives the full variable domain: EPEVTQTPSHQVTQMGQEVILRCVPISNHLYFYWYRQILGQKVEFLVSFYNNEISEKSEIFDDQFSVERPDGSNFTLKIRSTKLEDSAMYFCASDRDSSGRTEAFFGQGTRLTVV.

V and J are TRBV27 and TRBJ2-7, with 7 bases fitting TRBD1. Germline V gene sequence: CDR1 MNHEY, CDR2 SMNVEV (reference sequence). This CDR3 is built from 15 residues. The ends lost 4 bases at V and 1 base at J; junction bases unmatched: 7. CDR3 loop: CASSYQPGGSYEQYF. In nucleotides, the CDR3 is TGTGCCAGCAGTTATCAACCAGGGGGTTCCTACGAGCAGTACTTC.

J is TRBJ1-1 and V is TRBV7-3; TRBD1 matches 8 bases. V lost 5 bases and J lost 4; bases outside the gene matches: 6. Germline CDR1 reads SGHTA; CDR2 reads FQGTGA. There are 14 residues in the CDR3. The CDR3 protein is CASSPKTGVTEAFF. CDR3 bases: TGTGCCAGCAGCCCCAAGACAGGGGTCACTGAAGCTTTCTTT.

The V and J genes are TRBV7-2 and TRBJ2-3, with D unresolved. The germline V gene encodes CDR1 SGHTA and CDR2 FQGNSA. Between the trimmed V and J ends, which lost 0 bases and 0 bases, there was a span of 10 bases. The CDR3 has 16 residues. The CDR3 spells CASSLALTLSTDTQYF. The CDR3, as DNA: TGTGCCAGCAGCTTAGCCCTGACACTTAGCACAGATACGCAGTATTTT.